The T cell receptor (beta chain) under discussion was sequenced for a study of molecular identifiers for immune sequencing clone quantification. Study overall: Naive CD8 cell RNA, from approximately 20,000 or 100,000 cells, was split five ways in replicates, with four sequenced. Points from the study as a whole: Barcode sharing among identical TCR molecules could make large clones appear smaller.

For naive CD8 T cells, sorting used the CD8+CD4-CCR7+CD45RA+ phenotype. The CDR3 contains 20 residues. V dropped 5 bases and J dropped 3; count of bases not matched to a gene: 23. Germline V lookup: CDR1 SEHNR, CDR2 FQNEAQ (reference sequence). This clonotype has just a few counts. Its antigen is not identified. TCRdb re-analysed the PCR reads in MiXCR, keeping a single row per CDR3 protein. The repertoire holds 400,000 to 600,000 distinct CDR3 sequences, with 20% to 25% as singletons. This TCR derives from a human donor in good health. Some libraries in this study had Jurkat cell RNA spiked in. The J gene is TRBJ2-7, the V gene TRBV7-9, with TRBD1 identical over 9 bases. Sequenced: naive CD8+ T cells from blood, with Jurkat cell RNA spiked in. The sample's subset: FACS-sorted CD8+CD4-CCR7+CD45RA+ naive T cells. The CDR3 loop reads CASSVLPGQGLEGLSYEQYF. CDR3 bases: TGTGCCAGCAGCGTACTGCCGGGACAGGGCCTTGAAGGGCTCAGCTACGAGCAGTACTTC. The full variable domain, rest sourced from reference TRBV7-9 and TRBJ2-7, is DTGVSQNPRHKITKRGQNVTFRCDPISEHNRLYWYRQTLGQGPEFLTYFQNEAQLEKSRLLSDRFSAERPKGSFSTLEIQRTEQGDSAMYLCASSVLPGQGLEGLSYEQYFGPGTRLTVT.